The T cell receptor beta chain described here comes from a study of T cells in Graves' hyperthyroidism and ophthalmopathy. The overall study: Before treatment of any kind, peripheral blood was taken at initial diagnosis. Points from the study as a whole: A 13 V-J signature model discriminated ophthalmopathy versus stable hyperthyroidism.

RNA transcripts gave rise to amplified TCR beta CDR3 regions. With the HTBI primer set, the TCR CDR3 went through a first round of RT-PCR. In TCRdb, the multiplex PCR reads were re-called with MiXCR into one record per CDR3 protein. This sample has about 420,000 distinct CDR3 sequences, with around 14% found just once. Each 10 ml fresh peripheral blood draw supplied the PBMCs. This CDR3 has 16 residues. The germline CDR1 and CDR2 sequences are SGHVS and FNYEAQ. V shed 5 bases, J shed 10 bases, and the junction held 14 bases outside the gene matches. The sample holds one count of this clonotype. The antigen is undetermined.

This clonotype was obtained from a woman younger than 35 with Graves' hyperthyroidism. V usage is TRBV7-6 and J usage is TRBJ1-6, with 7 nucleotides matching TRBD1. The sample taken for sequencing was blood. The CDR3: CASSVEPIRGLSPLHF. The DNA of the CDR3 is TGTGCCAGCAGCGTAGAGCCGATTAGGGGGCTATCACCCCTCCACTTT.